The present T cell receptor (beta chain) was sequenced within a study of beta chain features in type 1 diabetes. Points from the study as a whole: VDJ junctions sequenced from type 1 diabetes patients showed fewer insertions and more deletions. For Type 1 diabetes patients, all four CD4+ subsets carried TCRB CDR3s that were moderately but significantly shorter. Possibly, sequencing cDNA over-represented cells that had high TCR expression levels.

CDR1 is ENHRY, CDR2 SYGVKD, per germline. The CDR3 is made up of 13 amino acids. Between the trimmed V and J ends, which lost 3 bases and 0 bases, there was a span of 4 bases. TCRB transcripts that were expressed got sequenced, as all of the isolated RNA had been reverse transcribed. Here immunoSEQ multiplex PCR was the method, and the copy in TCRdb shows in-frame clones only, minus some. Of 300,000 or so clones listed, over 7% are singletons. This clone was observed a few times. What it recognizes is unknown. V is TRBV10-3 and J is TRBJ2-3; D is undetermined. Sequenced sample: central memory CD4+ T cells from blood. This TCR derives from a young man with type 1 diabetes. For the CDR3, the DNA is TGTGCCATCAGTGACGGTAGCACAGATACGCAGTATTTT. As protein: CAISDGSTDTQYF.